The clone carrying this TCR beta chain has a count of ten or more. Its specificity is not known. Hyperthyroidism cases were recent diagnoses of under 2 months' duration in people aged 18 to 65. These data come from a study of Graves' ophthalmopathy and Graves' hyperthyroidism. Points from the study as a whole: Blood also contained most of the expanded thyroid clonotypes above 0.001 frequency. Ophthalmopathy could be told apart from stable hyperthyroidism by a 13-signature model (around 90% sensitivity, roughly 80% specificity). Ophthalmopathy progression predictions by the model showed roughly 77% specificity and 60% to 71% sensitivity.

The CDR3 contains 15 residues. Germline loops: CDR1 LNHDA, CDR2 SQIVND (reference sequence). The germline V and J ends were trimmed by 7 bases and 2 bases, with 17 bases remaining between them. Transcripts of RNA were the source for amplifying TCR beta CDR3 regions. HTBI-primed first-round RT-PCR preceded second-round multiplex PCR. TCRdb reanalysed the multiplex PCR reads using MiXCR and keeps one entry per CDR3 protein. The table has 1 million to 1.3 million distinct CDR3 sequences, less than 45% seen once. The gene calls are TRBV19 and TRBJ1-2; possible D gene TRBD1, 5 bases. The sequence came from an adult man with Graves' hyperthyroidism. Material for sequencing was peripheral blood or thyroid tissue (not recorded which). This CDR3 reads CASTPSGRENYGYTF. The CDR3 nucleotides are TGTGCCAGTACCCCCTCCGGCAGGGAGAACTATGGCTACACCTTC.